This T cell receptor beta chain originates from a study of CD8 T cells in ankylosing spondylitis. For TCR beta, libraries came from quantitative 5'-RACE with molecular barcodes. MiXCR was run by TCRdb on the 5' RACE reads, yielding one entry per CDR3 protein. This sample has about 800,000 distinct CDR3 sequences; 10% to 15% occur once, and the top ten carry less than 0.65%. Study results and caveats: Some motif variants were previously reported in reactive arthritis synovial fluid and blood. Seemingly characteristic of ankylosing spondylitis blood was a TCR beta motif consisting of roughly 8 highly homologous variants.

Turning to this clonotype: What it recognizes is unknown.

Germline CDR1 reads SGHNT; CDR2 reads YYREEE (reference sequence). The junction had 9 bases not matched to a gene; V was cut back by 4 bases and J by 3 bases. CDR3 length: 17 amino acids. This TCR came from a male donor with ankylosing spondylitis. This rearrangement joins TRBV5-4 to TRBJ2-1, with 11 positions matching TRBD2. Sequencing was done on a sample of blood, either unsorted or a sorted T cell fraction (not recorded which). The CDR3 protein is CASSILAGGHLYNEQFF. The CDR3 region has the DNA TGTGCCAGCAGCATATTAGCGGGAGGGCATCTCTACAATGAGCAGTTCTTC.